This T cell receptor beta chain was retrieved from a study of blood T cell repertoires in COVID-19. There are 14 residues in the CDR3. The germline CDR1 and CDR2 sequences are SGHTA and FQGNSA. The trim removed 5 bases at V and 4 bases at J, leaving 2 bases unmatched. Using immunoSEQ multiplex PCR, the repertoire was profiled, and TCRdb retains in-frame clones only, with some absent. The sample yields about 310,000 clones, more than 75% seen once. The sequence derives from a man aged 65 to 79 with acute or convalescent COVID-19. The J gene is TRBJ2-1, the V gene TRBV7-2, with 10 bases matching TRBD2. Sequencing input: peripheral blood. The DNA for the CDR3 is TGTGCCAGCAGCCAGACTAGCGGGTACAATGAGCAGTTCTTC. It is translated as CASSQTSGYNEQFF.